Shown below are 25 T cell receptor beta chains from a single sample sequenced in a study of cytomegalovirus exposure and HLA in healthy donors. 60 Vbeta and 13 Jbeta primers were used in PCR. Data came from immunoSEQ multiplex PCR; TCRdb stores just in-frame clones and leaves some out. Its clone listing holds about 120,000 clones. Sequences were obtained from PBMCs. These receptors were obtained from a woman between 35 and 50 years old in good health and CMV-seropositive.

Written as DNA, the CDR3 is TGTGCCAGCAGCCAAGTGTACGGGGGAGGGGAGCAGTACTTC. Residues: CASSQVYGGGEQYF. This chain joins TRBV14 and TRBJ2-7, with 7 bases lining up with TRBD2. Germline loops: CDR1 SGHDN, CDR2 FVKESK. Germline trimming cut 1 base from V and 7 bases from J; bases unmatched to any gene: 7. There are 14 residues in the CDR3. Full variable domain (remainder filled in from reference TRBV14 and TRBJ2-7): EAGVTQFPSHSVIEKGQTVTLRCDPISGHDNLYWYRRVMGKEIKFLLHFVKESKQDESGMPNNRFLAERTGGTYSTLKVQPAELEDSGVYFCASSQVYGGGEQYFGPGTRLTVT.

The V call is TRBV10-3, the J call TRBJ1-2; D gene ambiguous. Trimming stripped 2 bases from V and 4 bases from J, with 8 bases between. CDR3 length equals 13 residues. The germline V gene encodes CDR1 ENHRY and CDR2 SYGVKD. The CDR3 DNA reads TGTGCCATCAGTGAGCGGGGATCCTATGGCTACACCTTC. Encoded protein: CAISERGSYGYTF.

This chain joins TRBV4-1 and TRBJ2-1; D gene ambiguous. The V and J ends lost 7 bases and 0 bases respectively, with 22 bases between them. The germline CDR1 and CDR2 sequences are MGHRA and YSYEKL. The CDR3 is 18 residues long. CDR3 nucleotides: TGCGCCAGCATTCCCCTCCTTGAGCGCCCTAGCTCCTACAATGAGCAGTTCTTC. Protein product: CASIPLLERPSSYNEQFF.

This sequence joins TRBV19 and TRBJ2-3; possibly TRBD2 for D (5 bases). The CDR3 sequence is 14 residues long. CDR1 and CDR2 (germline): LNHDA, SQIVND (reference sequence). The ends were cut back, 3 bases at V and 4 bases at J, with 11 bases in the middle. In DNA, the CDR3 is TGTGCCAGTAGTATTACCGGGATTCCAGATACGCAGTATTTT. This gives the protein CASSITGIPDTQYF.

The rearrangement joins TRBV2 to TRBJ1-5, with 9 positions matching TRBD1. The germline V gene has CDR1 SNHLY and CDR2 FYNNEI. Trimming at V came to 6 bases and at J to 7 bases, leaving 10 bases not matched to a gene. The CDR3 loop spans 15 amino acids. CDR3 region: CASSRSRDRVQPQHF. The CDR3 DNA reads as TGTGCCAGCAGCCGATCCCGGGACAGGGTCCAGCCCCAGCATTTT.

The chain employs TRBV6-5 and TRBJ2-7; D is undetermined. Trimming took 2 bases from V and 0 from J, leaving 5 bases between them. This CDR3 region has 13 residues. Germline CDR1 reads MNHEY; CDR2 reads SVGAGI. The CDR3 nucleotides are TGTGCCAGCAGTTACGGAGTCTCCTACGAGCAGTACTTC. Translating gives CASSYGVSYEQYF.

The chain combines TRBV25-1 with TRBJ2-7, with a tentative D call TRBD1 (6 bases). CDR1 is MGHDK, CDR2 SYGVNS, per germline. Trimming took off 3 bases at V and 5 bases at J, with 17 bases between the two ends. This CDR3 region has 15 residues. CDR3 sequence: CASSDPTAGADEQYF. In nucleotides, the CDR3 is TGTGCCAGCAGTGACCCAACGGCAGGGGCGGACGAGCAGTACTTC.

Note on this clone: The junction shows a germline mismatch at one end, possibly a read error. The chain has TRBV18 and TRBJ2-4; TRBD1 aligns across 9 bases. The CDR3 is made up of 15 amino acids. Germline V CDR1 and CDR2: KGHSH, LQKENI. CDR3 DNA sequence: TGTGCCAGCTCACCGAGGACAGGGGCGATCGAAAATGGGCACTTC. It specifies CASSPRTGAIENGHF.

This rearrangement joins TRBV7-2 to TRBJ2-6, with no clear D. Between the trimmed V and J ends, which lost 5 bases and 0 bases, there was a span of 8 bases. Germline V gives CDR1 SGHTA, CDR2 FQGNSA. This CDR3 comprises 15 residues. The CDR3 region is CASSVASSGANVLTF. CDR3 sequence (DNA): TGTGCCAGCAGCGTTGCTAGCTCTGGGGCCAACGTCCTGACTTTC.

This chain links TRBV4-1 with TRBJ2-7; 10 bases line up with TRBD1. The junction had 14 bases not matched to a gene; V was cut back by 4 bases and J by 5 bases. There are 17 residues in the CDR3. Germline V gives CDR1 MGHRA, CDR2 YSYEKL. The CDR3 coding sequence is TGCGCCAGCAGCCTACTCTCACCGGGACAGGGGCCCCACGAGCAGTACTTC. Its translation: CASSLLSPGQGPHEQYF.

This chain uses TRBV28 with TRBJ1-1; 8 nucleotides align to TRBD1. The CDR3 runs 15 residues. The ends lost 5 bases at V and 1 base at J; junction bases unmatched: 6. From germline, CDR1 is MDHEN and CDR2 SYDVKM. The chain's CDR3 is CASSPRGQENTEAFF. Here the CDR3 DNA reads TGTGCCAGCAGTCCCCGGGGACAGGAGAACACTGAAGCTTTCTTT. The full variable domain, its missing parts supplied by reference TRBV28 and TRBJ1-1, is DVKVTQSSRYLVKRTGEKVFLECVQDMDHENMFWYRQDPGLGLRLIYFSYDVKMKEKGDIPEGYSVSREKKERFSLILESASTNQTSMYLCASSPRGQENTEAFFGQGTRLTVV.

This chain uses TRBV7-2 with TRBJ2-1; 8 nucleotides align to TRBD2. Losses at the gene ends were 8 bases for V and 9 bases for J; bases not matched to a gene: 6. Germline assignment: CDR1 SGHTA and CDR2 FQGNSA. This CDR3 comprises 12 residues. CDR3 DNA sequence: TGTGCCAGCCACCGGGGGGGCAGTGAGCAGTTCTTC. It yields the protein CASHRGGSEQFF.

The CDR3 spells CASSEAQGREPQHF. The CDR3 coding sequence is TGTGCCAGCAGTGAGGCACAGGGTAGGGAGCCCCAGCATTTT. The chain couples TRBV6-1 to TRBJ1-5, with D tentatively TRBD1 (6 bases). Between the trimmed V and J ends, which lost 3 bases and 8 bases, there was a span of 14 bases. This CDR3 spans 14 amino acids. Germline V gene sequence: CDR1 MNHNS, CDR2 SASEGT.

The genes are TRBV6-5 and TRBJ2-1; D is perhaps TRBD2 (5 bases). Trimming removed 6 bases from V and 12 bases from J, with 18 bases in between. Germline lookup yields CDR1 MNHEY and CDR2 SVGAGI. The CDR3 spans 13 residues. CDR3 DNA: TGTGCCAGCAGCCCGGGTCTAGCATTAGGGCAGTTCTTC. As protein: CASSPGLALGQFF.

The chain couples TRBV5-6 to TRBJ2-5, with D possibly being TRBD2 (5 bases). The germline V gene encodes CDR1 SGHDT and CDR2 YYEEEE. There are 13 residues in the CDR3. Between the trimmed V and J ends, which lost 7 bases and 2 bases, there was a span of 12 bases. Here the CDR3 reads CASLGVSQETQYF. The DNA of the CDR3 is TGTGCCAGCTTGGGAGTTTCTCAAGAGACCCAGTACTTC.

J is TRBJ2-7 and V is TRBV19; TRBD1 matches at 8 bases. CDR3 size: 14 residues. Unmatched junction bases numbered 6, after V lost 5 bases and J lost 3 bases. Germline CDR1 and CDR2: LNHDA and SQIVND (reference sequence). The CDR3 spells CASSAGQGHYEQYF. CDR3 nucleotide sequence: TGTGCCAGTAGTGCAGGACAGGGCCACTACGAGCAGTACTTC.

The J gene is TRBJ2-7, the V gene TRBV7-6; 7 bases agree with TRBD2. The CDR3 has 15 amino acids. In germline, CDR1 is SGHVS, CDR2 FNYEAQ. Germline trimming cut 5 bases from V and 3 bases from J; bases unmatched to any gene: 10. CDR3 in amino acids: CASSVSGTTFYEQYF. DNA for the CDR3: TGTGCCAGCAGCGTCTCCGGGACTACCTTCTACGAGCAGTACTTC.

The V call is TRBV10-3, the J call TRBJ2-4; the match to TRBD1 covers 9 bases. With 3 bases clipped from V and 1 base from J, the junction kept 16 bases outside the gene matches. This CDR3 has 20 amino acids. Germline-derived CDR1 and CDR2 are ENHRY and SYGVKD. The CDR3 nucleotides read TGTGCCATCAGTGAATTGGGGACAGGGCCCTTTGACGTGGCCAAAAACATTCAGTACTTC. Translating it yields CAISELGTGPFDVAKNIQYF.

The chain links TRBV27 to TRBJ1-5; D perhaps matches TRBD1 (5 bases). The CDR3 covers 14 residues. Germline V gene data show CDR1 as MNHEY and CDR2 as SMNVEV (reference sequence). The ends were cut back, 6 bases at V and 7 bases at J, with 16 bases in the middle. The DNA of the CDR3 is TGTGCCAGCAGCCCGGGACTGACAAACCAGCCCCAGCATTTT. Its protein is CASSPGLTNQPQHF.

V gene TRBV6-5 combines with J gene TRBJ1-2; 7 nucleotides agree with TRBD1. The V gene's germline CDR1 is MNHEY and CDR2 SVGAGI. After removal of 0 bases from V and 4 bases from J, the junction contained 8 bases not matched to a gene. The CDR3 length is 16 residues. CDR3 sequence reads: CASSYSRGTVLYGYTF. DNA for the CDR3: TGTGCCAGCAGTTACTCGAGGGGGACAGTTCTCTATGGCTACACCTTC.

The gene calls are TRBV28 and TRBJ2-1, with 8 bases aligning to TRBD2. The junction had 5 bases not matched to a gene; V was cut back by 7 bases and J by 3 bases. Germline CDR1 is MDHEN and CDR2 is SYDVKM. This CDR3 is 14 amino acids long. CDR3 sequence (DNA): TGTGCCAGCACCGCCGGGACTAGCTACAATGAGCAGTTCTTC. Amino acid sequence: CASTAGTSYNEQFF.

The chain employs TRBV28 and TRBJ2-1; the match to TRBD2 covers 11 bases. The CDR3 is made up of 16 amino acids. Germline lookup yields CDR1 MDHEN and CDR2 SYDVKM. V dropped 6 bases and J dropped 4; count of bases not matched to a gene: 8. The CDR3 coding sequence is TGTGCCAGCAGGGCCGGGACTAGCGGAACATACAATGAGCAGTTCTTC. Residues: CASRAGTSGTYNEQFF.

Turning to this clone: Other DNA sequences of this sample code for an identical CDR3. The rearrangement joins TRBV6-6 to TRBJ1-5; 8 bases match TRBD1. This CDR3 is built from 15 residues. CDR1 MNHNY and CDR2 SVGAGI come from the germline V gene (reference sequence). V shed 0 bases, J shed 7 bases, and the junction held 5 bases outside the gene matches. The CDR3 coding sequence is TGTGCCAGCAGTTACTCACGACAGGGGAGCCAGCCCCAGCATTTT. Its protein is CASSYSRQGSQPQHF.

The V gene is TRBV9, the J gene TRBJ1-1; TRBD1 matches 10 bases. Germline V gene sequence: CDR1 SGDLS, CDR2 YYNGEE. The CDR3 sequence is 15 residues long. V shed 2 bases and J 6 bases; nucleotides not matched to a gene: 7. CDR3 protein: CASSVGGQGRAEAFF. For the CDR3, the DNA is TGTGCCAGCAGCGTGGGGGGACAGGGGAGGGCTGAAGCTTTCTTT. Full variable domain (remainder filled in from reference TRBV9 and TRBJ1-1): DSGVTQTPKHLITATGQRVTLRCSPRSGDLSVYWYQQSLDQGLQFLIQYYNGEERAKGNILERFSAQQFPDLHSELNLSSLELGDSALYFCASSVGGQGRAEAFFGQGTRLTVV.

V usage is TRBV4-2 and J usage is TRBJ2-1, with TRBD2 identical over 11 bases. This CDR3 spans 15 amino acids. V dropped 2 bases and J dropped 10; count of bases not matched to a gene: 7. Germline loops: CDR1 LGHNA, CDR2 YNFKEQ. The CDR3 reads CASSQSGLAGGEQFF. Written as DNA, the CDR3 is TGTGCCAGCAGCCAATCCGGACTAGCGGGCGGGGAGCAGTTCTTC.